Included here is one TCR beta chain sequence, with context. Its antigen is unknown. These data originate in a study of shared clonotypes between healthy human individuals. Study observations and caveats: Sampling included only blood; tissue repertoires likely differ.

With 3 bases removed from V and 0 bases from J, the gap between germline ends came to 8 bases. This CDR3 region has 14 residues. Germline V lookup: CDR1 MNHNS, CDR2 SASEGT. Data came from immunoSEQ multiplex PCR; TCRdb stores just in-frame clones and leaves some out. The sample has a few million clones, 85% to 95% seen once. The chain employs TRBV6-1 and TRBJ1-1; D is unresolved. This receptor was taken from a man younger than 35 in good health. Some clones in this sample may be carry-over from other donors' samples. Material for sequencing was naive CD4+ T cells from PBMCs. Subset reported: CD45RA+ positively selected. CDR3 sequence reads: CASSETVMNTEAFF. DNA for the CDR3: TGTGCCAGCAGTGAGACGGTCATGAACACTGAAGCTTTCTTT.